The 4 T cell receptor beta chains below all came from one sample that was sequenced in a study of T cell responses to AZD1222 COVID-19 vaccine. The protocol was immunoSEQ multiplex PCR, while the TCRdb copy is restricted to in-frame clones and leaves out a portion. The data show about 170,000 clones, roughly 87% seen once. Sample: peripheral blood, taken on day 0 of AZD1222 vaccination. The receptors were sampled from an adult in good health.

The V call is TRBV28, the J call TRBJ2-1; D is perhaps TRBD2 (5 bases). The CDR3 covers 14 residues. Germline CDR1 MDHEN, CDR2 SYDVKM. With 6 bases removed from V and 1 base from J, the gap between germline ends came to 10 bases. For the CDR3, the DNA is TGTGCCAGCAGCAACCGAGGGTCCTACAATGAGCAGTTCTTC. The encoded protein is CASSNRGSYNEQFF.

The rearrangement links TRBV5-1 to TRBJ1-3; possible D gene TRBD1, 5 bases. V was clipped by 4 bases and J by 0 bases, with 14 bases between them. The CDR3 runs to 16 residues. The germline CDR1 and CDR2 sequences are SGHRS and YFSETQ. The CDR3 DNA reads TGCGCCAGCAGCCCCCGGGGACGCCTCTCTGGAAACACCATATATTTT. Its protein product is CASSPRGRLSGNTIYF.

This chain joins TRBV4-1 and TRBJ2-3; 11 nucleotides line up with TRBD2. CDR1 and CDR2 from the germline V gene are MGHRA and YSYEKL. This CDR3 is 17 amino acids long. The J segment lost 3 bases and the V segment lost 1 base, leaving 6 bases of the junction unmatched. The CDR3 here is CASSQAPVAGGTDTQYF. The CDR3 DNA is TGCGCCAGCAGCCAAGCCCCAGTAGCGGGAGGGACAGATACGCAGTATTTT.

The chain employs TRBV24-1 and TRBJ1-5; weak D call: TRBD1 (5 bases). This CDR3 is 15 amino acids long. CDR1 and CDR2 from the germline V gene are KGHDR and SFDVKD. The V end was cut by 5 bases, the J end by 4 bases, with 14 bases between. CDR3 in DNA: TGTGCCACCAGTGTAATCCACAGGAGGAATCAGCCCCAGCATTTT. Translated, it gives CATSVIHRRNQPQHF.